The clone carrying this T cell receptor (beta chain) was seen repeatedly, ten times or more. Its cognate antigen is unknown. The sample originates from a study of blood T cells in healthy people across ages. A second PCR of about 7 to 12 cycles used a sample-barcoded 5' primer and a J-beta primer mix. In TCRdb, the 5' RACE reads were re-called with MiXCR into one record per CDR3 protein. The table records roughly 650,000 distinct CDR3 sequences, about 30% of them present only once. Germline V gene data show CDR1 as SGHRS and CDR2 as YFSETQ. The CDR3 is 14 amino acids. Trimming took 4 bases from V and 6 from J; bases not matched to a gene: 4. Staff drew roughly 10 milliliters of peripheral blood from each donor. Notes on the study in general: Relative to aged donors, long-lived donors carried more naive CD4+ cells and displayed higher diversity. For the donors, CMV status was unknown and possibly confounded expanded clonotype changes. Significant beta diversity loss was already apparent by age roughly 38, declining roughly linearly.

The sequenced material came from blood. This sequence joins TRBV5-1 and TRBJ1-2; 12 nucleotides align to TRBD1. The TCR comes from a woman of 80 years or more in good health. CDR3 protein: CASSRDRGQHGYTF. DNA of the CDR3: TGCGCCAGCAGCCGGGACAGGGGGCAGCATGGCTACACCTTC. Looking up the rest from reference TRBV5-1 and TRBJ1-2 gives the full variable domain: KAGVTQTPRYLIKTRGQQVTLSCSPISGHRSVSWYQQTPGQGLQFLFEYFSETQRNKGNFPGRFSGRQFSNSRSEMNVSTLELGDSALYLCASSRDRGQHGYTFGSGTRLTVV.